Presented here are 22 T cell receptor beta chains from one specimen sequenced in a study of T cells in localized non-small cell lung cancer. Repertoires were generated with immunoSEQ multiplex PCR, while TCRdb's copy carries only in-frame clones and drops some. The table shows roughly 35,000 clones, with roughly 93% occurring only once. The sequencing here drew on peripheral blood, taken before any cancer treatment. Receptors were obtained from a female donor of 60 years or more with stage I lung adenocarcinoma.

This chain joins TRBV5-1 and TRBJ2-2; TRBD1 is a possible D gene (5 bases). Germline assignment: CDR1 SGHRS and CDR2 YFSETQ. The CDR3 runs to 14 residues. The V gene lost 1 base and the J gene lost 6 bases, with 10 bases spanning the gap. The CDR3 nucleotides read TGCGCCAGCAGCTTGTCAGGGCAGGCCGGGGAGCTGTTTTTT. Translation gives CASSLSGQAGELFF.

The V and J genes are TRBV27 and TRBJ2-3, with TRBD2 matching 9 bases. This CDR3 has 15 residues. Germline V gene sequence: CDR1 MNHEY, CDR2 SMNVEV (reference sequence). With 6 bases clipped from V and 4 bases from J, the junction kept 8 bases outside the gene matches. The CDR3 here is CASSPRGGVADTQYF. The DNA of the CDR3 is TGTGCCAGCAGCCCGCGGGGGGGAGTAGCAGATACGCAGTATTTT.

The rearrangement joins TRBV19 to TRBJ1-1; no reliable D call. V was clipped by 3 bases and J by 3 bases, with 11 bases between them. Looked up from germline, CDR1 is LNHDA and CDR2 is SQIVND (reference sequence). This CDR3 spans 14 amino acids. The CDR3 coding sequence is TGTGCCAGTAGTATGCGCAGGAGGGACACTGAAGCTTTCTTT. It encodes CASSMRRRDTEAFF.

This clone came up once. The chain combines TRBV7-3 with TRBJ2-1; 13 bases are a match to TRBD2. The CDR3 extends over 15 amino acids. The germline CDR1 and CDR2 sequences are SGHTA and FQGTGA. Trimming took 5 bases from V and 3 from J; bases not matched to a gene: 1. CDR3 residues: CASSRTSGGYNEQFF. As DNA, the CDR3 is TGTGCCAGCAGCCGGACTAGCGGGGGCTACAATGAGCAGTTCTTC. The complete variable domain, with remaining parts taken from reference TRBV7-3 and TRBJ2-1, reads GAGVSQTPSNKVTEKGKYVELRCDPISGHTALYWYRQSLGQGPEFLIYFQGTGAADDSGLPNDRFFAVRPEGSVSTLKIQRTERGDSAVYLCASSRTSGGYNEQFFGPGTRLTVL.

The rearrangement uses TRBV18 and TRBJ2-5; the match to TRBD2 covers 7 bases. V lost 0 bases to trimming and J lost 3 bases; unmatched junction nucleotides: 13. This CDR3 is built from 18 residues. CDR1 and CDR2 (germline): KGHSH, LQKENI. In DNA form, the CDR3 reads TGTGCCAGCTCACCACCGGCTTACCGAGCGGGGTTTAAAGAGACCCAGTACTTC. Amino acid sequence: CASSPPAYRAGFKETQYF.

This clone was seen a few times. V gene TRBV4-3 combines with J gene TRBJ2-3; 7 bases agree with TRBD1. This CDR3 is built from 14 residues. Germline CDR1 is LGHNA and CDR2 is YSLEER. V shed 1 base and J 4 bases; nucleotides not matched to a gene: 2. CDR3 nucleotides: TGCGCCAGCAGCCAAGTAGGGGGCGCAGATACGCAGTATTTT. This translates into CASSQVGGADTQYF.

The CDR3 DNA follows: TGTGCCAGCAGCTTAGGGTCAGGGCTTGGGTCTGGAAACACCATATATTTT. Translated, it gives CASSLGSGLGSGNTIYF. V gene TRBV7-2 combines with J gene TRBJ1-3, with D possibly matching TRBD1 (5 bases). With 1 base removed from V and 1 base from J, the gap between germline ends came to 14 bases. From germline, CDR1 is SGHTA and CDR2 FQGNSA. The CDR3 consists of 17 residues.

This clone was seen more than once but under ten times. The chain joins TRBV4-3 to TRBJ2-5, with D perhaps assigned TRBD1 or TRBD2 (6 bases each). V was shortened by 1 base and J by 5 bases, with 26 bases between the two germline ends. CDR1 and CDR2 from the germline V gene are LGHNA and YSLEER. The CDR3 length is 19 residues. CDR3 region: CASSQGGPGSGASRETQYF. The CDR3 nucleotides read TGCGCCAGCAGCCAAGGCGGCCCCGGTTCGGGGGCCTCCAGGGAGACCCAGTACTTC.

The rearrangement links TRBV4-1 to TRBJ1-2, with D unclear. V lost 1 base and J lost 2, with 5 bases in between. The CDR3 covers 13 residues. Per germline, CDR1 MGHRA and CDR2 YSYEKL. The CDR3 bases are TGCGCCAGCAGCCAAGTCAGGAACTATGGCTACACCTTC. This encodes CASSQVRNYGYTF.

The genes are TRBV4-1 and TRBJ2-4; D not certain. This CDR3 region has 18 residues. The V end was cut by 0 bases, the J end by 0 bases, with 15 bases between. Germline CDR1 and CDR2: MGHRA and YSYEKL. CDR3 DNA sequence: TGCGCCAGCAGCCAAGATCCGGCAGAAGTCCTAGCCAAAAACATTCAGTACTTC. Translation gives CASSQDPAEVLAKNIQYF.

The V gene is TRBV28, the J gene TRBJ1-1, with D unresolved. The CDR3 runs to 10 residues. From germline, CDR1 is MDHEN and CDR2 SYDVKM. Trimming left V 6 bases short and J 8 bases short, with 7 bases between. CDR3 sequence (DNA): TGTGCCAGCAGACAACTAGAAGCTTTCTTT. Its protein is CASRQLEAFF.

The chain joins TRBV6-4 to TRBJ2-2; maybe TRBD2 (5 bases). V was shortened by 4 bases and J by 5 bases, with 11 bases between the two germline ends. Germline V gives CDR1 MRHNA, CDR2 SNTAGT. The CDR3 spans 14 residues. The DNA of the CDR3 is TGTGCCAGCAGTGGGACTCCCGGAACCGGGGAGCTGTTTTTT. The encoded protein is CASSGTPGTGELFF.

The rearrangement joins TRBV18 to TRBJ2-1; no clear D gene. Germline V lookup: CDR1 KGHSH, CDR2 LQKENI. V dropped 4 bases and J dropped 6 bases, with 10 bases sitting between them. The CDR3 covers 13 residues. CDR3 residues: CASSLDLPNEQFF. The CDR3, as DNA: TGTGCCAGCTCACTGGACCTCCCCAATGAGCAGTTCTTC.

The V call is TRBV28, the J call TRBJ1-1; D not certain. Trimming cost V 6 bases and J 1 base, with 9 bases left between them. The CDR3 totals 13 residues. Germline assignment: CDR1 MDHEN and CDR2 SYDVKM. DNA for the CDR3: TGTGCCAGCAGAGACACCCAGAACACTGAAGCTTTCTTT. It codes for CASRDTQNTEAFF. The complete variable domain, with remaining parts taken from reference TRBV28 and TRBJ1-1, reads DVKVTQSSRYLVKRTGEKVFLECVQDMDHENMFWYRQDPGLGLRLIYFSYDVKMKEKGDIPEGYSVSREKKERFSLILESASTNQTSMYLCASRDTQNTEAFFGQGTRLTVV.

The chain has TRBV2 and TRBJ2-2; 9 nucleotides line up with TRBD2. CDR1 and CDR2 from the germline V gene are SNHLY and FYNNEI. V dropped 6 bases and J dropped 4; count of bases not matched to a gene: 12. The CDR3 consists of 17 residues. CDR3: CASSPGIAGALTGELFF. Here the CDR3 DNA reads TGTGCCAGCAGCCCTGGAATAGCGGGGGCCCTCACCGGGGAGCTGTTTTTT.

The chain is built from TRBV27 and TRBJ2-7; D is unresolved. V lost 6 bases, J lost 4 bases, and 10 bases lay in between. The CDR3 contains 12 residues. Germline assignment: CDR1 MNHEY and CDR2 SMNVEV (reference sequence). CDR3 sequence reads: CASSLTGYEQYF. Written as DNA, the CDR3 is TGTGCCAGCAGCTTAACTGGATACGAGCAGTACTTC.

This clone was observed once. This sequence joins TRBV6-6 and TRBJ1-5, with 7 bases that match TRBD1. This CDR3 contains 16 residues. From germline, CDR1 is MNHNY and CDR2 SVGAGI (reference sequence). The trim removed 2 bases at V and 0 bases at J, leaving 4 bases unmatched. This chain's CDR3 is CASSYGGQISNQPQHF. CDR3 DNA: TGTGCCAGCAGTTACGGGGGACAGATTAGCAATCAGCCCCAGCATTTT.

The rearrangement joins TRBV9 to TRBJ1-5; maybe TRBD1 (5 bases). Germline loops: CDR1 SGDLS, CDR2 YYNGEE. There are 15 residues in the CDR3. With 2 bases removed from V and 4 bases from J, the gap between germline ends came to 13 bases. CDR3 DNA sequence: TGTGCCAGCAGCGTCGGCGGGGACGGGAATCAGCCCCAGCATTTT. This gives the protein CASSVGGDGNQPQHF.

DNA for the CDR3: TGCGCCAGCAGCTTGGGGACAGGGAAATACGAGCAGTACTTC. This gives the protein CASSLGTGKYEQYF. This rearrangement joins TRBV5-1 to TRBJ2-7; 8 positions agree with TRBD1. Germline values: CDR1 SGHRS, CDR2 YFSETQ. J was trimmed by 4 bases and V by 0 bases; bases with no gene match: 3. The CDR3 has 14 amino acids.

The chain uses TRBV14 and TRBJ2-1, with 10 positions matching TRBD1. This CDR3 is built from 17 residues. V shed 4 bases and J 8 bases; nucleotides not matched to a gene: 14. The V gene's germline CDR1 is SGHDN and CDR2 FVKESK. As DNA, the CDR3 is TGTGCCAGCAGCCGCGTATCCGGGACAGGGGCTTCCCATGAGCAGTTCTTC. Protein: CASSRVSGTGASHEQFF.

The CDR3 loop reads CASSGGADEQFF. The CDR3 DNA is TGTGCCAGCAGCGGGGGCGCGGATGAGCAGTTCTTC. This rearrangement joins TRBV2 to TRBJ2-1; D is possibly TRBD1 or TRBD2 (6 bases each). The V gene's germline CDR1 is SNHLY and CDR2 FYNNEI. There are 12 residues in the CDR3. Trimming removed 6 bases from V and 8 bases from J, with 11 bases in between.

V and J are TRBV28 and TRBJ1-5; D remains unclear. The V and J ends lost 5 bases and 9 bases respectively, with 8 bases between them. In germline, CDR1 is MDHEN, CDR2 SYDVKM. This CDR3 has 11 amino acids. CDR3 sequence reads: CASSTGTPQHF. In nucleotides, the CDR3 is TGTGCCAGCAGTACGGGTACGCCCCAGCATTTT.